This TCR beta chain emerged from a study of blood T cell repertoires in COVID-19. Study-level background: Samples taken during acute and convalescent COVID-19 were collected in the United States, Italy and Spain. The analysed material was cDNA or gDNA that came from T cells, B-cell-depleted T cells, or PBMCs.

Trimming cost V 0 bases and J 6 bases, with 9 bases left between them. There are 14 residues in the CDR3. Germline CDR1 SGHTA, CDR2 FQGNSA. Original analysis: Reference gene primer amplification gave estimated nucleated cell counts. TCRdb's copy holds only in-frame clones and misses some; the assay was immunoSEQ multiplex PCR. The D gene and trimming were derived from the DNA, and the V and J assignments and clone size from that table. Here the sample spans some 300,000 clones, 70% to 90% being singletons. Seattle cases were enrolled at active infection and followed longitudinally. As concerns this clone: Distinct nucleotide sequences in the sample also encode this CDR3.

The clonotype was recovered from a woman aged 45-60 years with COVID-19, enrolled during active disease. The V gene is TRBV7-2, the J gene TRBJ2-1, with D perhaps TRBD2 (5 bases). The sample consisted of peripheral blood. The CDR3 nucleotides read TGTGCCAGCAGCTTAGCGCTCGCGGGCAATGAGCAGTTCTTC. It translates to CASSLALAGNEQFF.